These T cell receptor beta chains were read from a single sample in a study of cytomegalovirus exposure and HLA in healthy donors. Measured with immunoSEQ multiplex PCR; TCRdb has only the in-frame clones, and not every one. The sample has 150,000 to 200,000 clones; roughly 80% are singletons. Sequencing input: PBMCs. These receptors all come from a woman under 30 in good health and CMV-seropositive. Both conserved end residues are part of each CDR3. A D gene is named only where the DNA matches it firmly. The size of a clone is reported for some rows only, either as once, few or many, or as a class for expanded clones.

d_call | j_call | clone_size | cdr3_length | v_call | cdr3_nt | cdr3_aa
. | TRBJ2-7 | . | 11 | TRBV6-1 | TGTGCCAGCAGTGAACCGGGGGAGCAGTACTTC | CASSEPGEQYF
. | TRBJ1-2 | . | 14 | TRBV27 | TGTGCCAGCAGATGGGGGGGGAACGCCTATGGCTACACCTTC | CASRWGGNAYGYTF
. | TRBJ2-6 | . | 14 | TRBV9 | TGTGCCAGCAGCCGAGGAGGAGGGGCCAACGTCCTGACTTTC | CASSRGGGANVLTF
TRBD2 | TRBJ2-1 | . | 15 | TRBV6-1 | TGTGCCAGCAGTGAAATTAGCGGGGGGGCATATGAGCAGTTCTTC | CASSEISGGAYEQFF
TRBD1 | TRBJ2-7 | few | 14 | TRBV4-1 | TGCGCCAGCAGCCCCGGGGACAGTAACTACGAGCAGTACTTC | CASSPGDSNYEQYF
TRBD1 | TRBJ1-4 | . | 18 | TRBV4-3 | TGCGCCAGCAGCCAGGGGGACAGAACGAGTGCAACTAATGAAAAACTGTTTTTT | CASSQGDRTSATNEKLFF
TRBD2 | TRBJ2-1 | . | 16 | TRBV2 | TGTGCCAGCAGGGAACCGACTAGCGGGGTTACAGGTGAGCAGTTCTTC | CASREPTSGVTGEQFF
. | TRBJ1-2 | . | 14 | TRBV4-1 | TGCGCCAGCAGCCAGTCCCAGGGGAACTATGGCTACACCTTC | CASSQSQGNYGYTF
TRBD1 | TRBJ1-1 | . | 14 | TRBV13 | TGTGCCAGCAGCCCAGGGGGTCTCAACACTGAAGCTTTCTTT | CASSPGGLNTEAFF
TRBD1 | TRBJ1-1 | . | 15 | TRBV5-6 | TGTGCCAGCAGTTTACCGGGACAGGGGGGCACTGAAGCTTTCTTT | CASSLPGQGGTEAFF
. | TRBJ2-1 | . | 15 | TRBV6-1 | TGTGCCAGCAGTTTTACCGGGACTTTCATCGATGAGCAGTTCTTC | CASSFTGTFIDEQFF
. | TRBJ1-2 | . | 14 | TRBV5-1 | TGCGCCAGCAGCTCTGCATCAGGGCCTGAGGGCTACACCTTC | CASSSASGPEGYTF
. | TRBJ1-1 | . | 13 | TRBV6-5 | TGTGCCAGCACCACGGCAGGGGCCACTGAAGCTTTCTTT | CASTTAGATEAFF
. | TRBJ2-5 | . | 10 | TRBV7-9 | TGTGCCAGCAGCCTAGAGACCCAGTACTTC | CASSLETQYF
. | TRBJ2-2 | once | 15 | TRBV7-7 | TGTGCCAGCAGTTCATCTGCTAAGAACACCGGGGAGCTGTTTTTT | CASSSSAKNTGELFF
. | TRBJ2-3 | once | 11 | TRBV13 | TGTGCCAGCTCGGAGTCAGATACGCAGTATTTT | CASSESDTQYF
TRBD1 | TRBJ1-5 | once | 13 | TRBV7-8 | TGTGCCAGCAGCCCCGACAGGGCCCAGCCCCAGCATTTT | CASSPDRAQPQHF